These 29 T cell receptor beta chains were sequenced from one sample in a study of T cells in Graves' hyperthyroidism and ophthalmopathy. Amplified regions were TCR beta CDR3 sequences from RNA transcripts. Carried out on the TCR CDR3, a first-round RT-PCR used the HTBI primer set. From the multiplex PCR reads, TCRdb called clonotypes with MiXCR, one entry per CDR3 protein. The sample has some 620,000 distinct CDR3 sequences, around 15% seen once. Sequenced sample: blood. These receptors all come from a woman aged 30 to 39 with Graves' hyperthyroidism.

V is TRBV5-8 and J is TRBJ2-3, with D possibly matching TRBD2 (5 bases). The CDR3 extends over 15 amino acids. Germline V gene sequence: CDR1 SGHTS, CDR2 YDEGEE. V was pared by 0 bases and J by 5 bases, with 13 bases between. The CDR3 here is CASSLGRIRGDTQYF. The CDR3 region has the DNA TGTGCCAGCAGCTTGGGTCGGATCCGGGGAGATACGCAGTATTTT.

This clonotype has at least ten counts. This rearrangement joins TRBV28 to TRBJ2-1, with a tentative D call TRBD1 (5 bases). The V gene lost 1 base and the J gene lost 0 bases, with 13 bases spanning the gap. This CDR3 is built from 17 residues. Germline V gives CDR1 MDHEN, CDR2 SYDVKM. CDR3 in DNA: TGTGCCAGCAGTTTATTCGCGACAGAGAGCTCCTACAATGAGCAGTTCTTC. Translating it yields CASSLFATESSYNEQFF. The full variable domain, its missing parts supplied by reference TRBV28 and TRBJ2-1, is DVKVTQSSRYLVKRTGEKVFLECVQDMDHENMFWYRQDPGLGLRLIYFSYDVKMKEKGDIPEGYSVSREKKERFSLILESASTNQTSMYLCASSLFATESSYNEQFFGPGTRLTVL.

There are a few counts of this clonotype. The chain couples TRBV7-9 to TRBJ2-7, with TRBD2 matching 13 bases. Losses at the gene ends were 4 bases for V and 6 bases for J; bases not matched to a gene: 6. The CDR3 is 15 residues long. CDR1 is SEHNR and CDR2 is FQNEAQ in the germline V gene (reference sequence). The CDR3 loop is CASSYGLAGAIEQYF. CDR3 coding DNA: TGTGCCAGCAGCTACGGACTAGCGGGAGCTATCGAGCAGTACTTC.

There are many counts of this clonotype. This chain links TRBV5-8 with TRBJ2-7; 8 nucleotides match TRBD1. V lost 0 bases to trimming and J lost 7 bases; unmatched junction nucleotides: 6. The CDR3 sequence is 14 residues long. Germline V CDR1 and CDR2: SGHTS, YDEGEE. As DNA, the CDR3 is TGTGCCAGCAGCTTGGGGACAGGGAGTATGGAGCAGTACTTC. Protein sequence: CASSLGTGSMEQYF.

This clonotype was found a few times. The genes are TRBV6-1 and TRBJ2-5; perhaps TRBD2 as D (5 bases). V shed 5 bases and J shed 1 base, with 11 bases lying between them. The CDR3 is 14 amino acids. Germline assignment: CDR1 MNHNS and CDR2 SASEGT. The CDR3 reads CASSMPGIQETQYF. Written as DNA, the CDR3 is TGTGCCAGCAGTATGCCCGGGATCCAAGAGACCCAGTACTTC.

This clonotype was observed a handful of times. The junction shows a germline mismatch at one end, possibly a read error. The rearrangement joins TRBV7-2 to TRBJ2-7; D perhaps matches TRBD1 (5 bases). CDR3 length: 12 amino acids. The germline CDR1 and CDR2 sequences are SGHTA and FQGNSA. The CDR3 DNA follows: TGTGCCAGCAGCTTACGAGGACACGAGCAATACTTC. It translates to CASSLRGHEQYF.

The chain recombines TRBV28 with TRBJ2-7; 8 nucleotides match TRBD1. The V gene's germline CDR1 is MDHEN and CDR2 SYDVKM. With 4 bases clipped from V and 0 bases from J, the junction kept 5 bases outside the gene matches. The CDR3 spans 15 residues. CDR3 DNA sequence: TGTGCCAGCAGTTCCTCGACAGGGGACTCCTACGAGCAGTACTTC. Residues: CASSSSTGDSYEQYF.

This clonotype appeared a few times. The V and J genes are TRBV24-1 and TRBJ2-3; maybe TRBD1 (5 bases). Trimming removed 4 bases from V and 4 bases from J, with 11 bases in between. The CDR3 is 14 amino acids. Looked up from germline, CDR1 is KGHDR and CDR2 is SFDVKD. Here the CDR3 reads CATSDPQGADTQYF. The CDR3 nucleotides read TGTGCCACCAGTGACCCCCAAGGGGCAGATACGCAGTATTTT.

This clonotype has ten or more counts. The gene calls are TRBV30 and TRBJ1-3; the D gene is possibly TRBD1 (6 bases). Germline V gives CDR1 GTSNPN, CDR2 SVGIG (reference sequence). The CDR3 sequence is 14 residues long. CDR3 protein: CNCAAGQSGNTIYF. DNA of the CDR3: TGTAACTGTGCCGCCGGACAGTCTGGAAACACCATATATTTT.

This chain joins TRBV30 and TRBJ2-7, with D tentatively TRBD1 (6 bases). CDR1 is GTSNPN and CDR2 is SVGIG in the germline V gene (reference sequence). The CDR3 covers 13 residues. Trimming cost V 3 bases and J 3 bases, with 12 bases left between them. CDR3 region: CAWRATGSYEQYF. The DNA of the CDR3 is TGTGCCTGGAGGGCTACAGGGAGCTACGAGCAGTACTTC.

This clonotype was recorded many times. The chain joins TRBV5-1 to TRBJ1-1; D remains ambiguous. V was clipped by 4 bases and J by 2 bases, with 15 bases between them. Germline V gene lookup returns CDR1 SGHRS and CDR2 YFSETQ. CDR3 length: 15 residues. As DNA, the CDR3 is TGCGCCAGCAGCGCCGGGTCCTATATTAACACTGAAGCTTTCTTT. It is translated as CASSAGSYINTEAFF.

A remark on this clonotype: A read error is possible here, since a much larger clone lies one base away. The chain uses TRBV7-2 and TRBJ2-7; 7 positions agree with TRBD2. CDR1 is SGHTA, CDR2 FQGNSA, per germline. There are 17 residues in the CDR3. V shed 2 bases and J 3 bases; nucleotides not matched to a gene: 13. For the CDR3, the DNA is TGTGCCAGCAGCTTACGACGCGGGGTGCGGGAGTACTACGAGCAGTACTTC. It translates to CASSLRRGVREYYEQYF.

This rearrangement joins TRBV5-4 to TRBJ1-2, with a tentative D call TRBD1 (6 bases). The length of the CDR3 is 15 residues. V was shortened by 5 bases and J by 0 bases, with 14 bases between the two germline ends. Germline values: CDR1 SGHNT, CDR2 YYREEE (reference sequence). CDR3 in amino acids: CASRAGQSSNYGYTF. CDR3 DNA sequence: TGTGCCAGCAGAGCTGGACAGTCTTCTAACTATGGCTACACCTTC.

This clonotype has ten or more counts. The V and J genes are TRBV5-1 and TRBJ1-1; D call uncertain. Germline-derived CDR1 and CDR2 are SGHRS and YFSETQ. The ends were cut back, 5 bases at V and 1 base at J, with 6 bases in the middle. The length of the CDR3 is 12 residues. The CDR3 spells CASRSTNTEAFF. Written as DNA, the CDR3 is TGCGCCAGCAGGAGTACGAACACTGAAGCTTTCTTT.

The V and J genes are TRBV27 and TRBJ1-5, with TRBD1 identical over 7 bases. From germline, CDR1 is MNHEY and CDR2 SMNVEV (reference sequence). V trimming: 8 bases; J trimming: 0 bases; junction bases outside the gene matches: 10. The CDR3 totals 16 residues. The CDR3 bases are TGTGCCAGCGGCCGAACCGGGACAGATAGCAATCAGCCCCAGCATTTT. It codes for CASGRTGTDSNQPQHF.

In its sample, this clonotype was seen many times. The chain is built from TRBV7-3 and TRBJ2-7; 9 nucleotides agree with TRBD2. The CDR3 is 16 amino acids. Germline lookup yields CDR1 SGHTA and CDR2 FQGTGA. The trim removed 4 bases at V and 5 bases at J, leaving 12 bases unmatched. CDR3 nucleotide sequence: TGTGCCAGCAGCTCCCAGACTAGCGGTATCTTCCACGAGCAGTACTTC. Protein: CASSSQTSGIFHEQYF.

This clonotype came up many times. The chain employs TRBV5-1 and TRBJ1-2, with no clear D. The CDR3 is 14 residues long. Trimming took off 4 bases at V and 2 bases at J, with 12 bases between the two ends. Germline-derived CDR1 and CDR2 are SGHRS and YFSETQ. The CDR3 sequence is CASSPEAANYGYTF. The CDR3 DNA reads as TGCGCCAGCAGCCCCGAGGCAGCGAACTATGGCTACACCTTC.

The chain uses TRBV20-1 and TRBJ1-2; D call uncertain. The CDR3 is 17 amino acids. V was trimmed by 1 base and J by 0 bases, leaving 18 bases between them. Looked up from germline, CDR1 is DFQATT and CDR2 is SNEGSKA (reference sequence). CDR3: CSARVPAGRLSNYGYTF. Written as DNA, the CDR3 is TGCAGTGCTAGAGTCCCGGCAGGCCGTCTTTCTAACTATGGCTACACCTTC.

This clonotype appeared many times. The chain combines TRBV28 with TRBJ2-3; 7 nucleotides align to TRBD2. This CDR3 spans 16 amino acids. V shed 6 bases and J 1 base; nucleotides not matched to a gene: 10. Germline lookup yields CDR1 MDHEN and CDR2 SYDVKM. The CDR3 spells CASRYLLAGGTDTQYF. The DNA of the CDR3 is TGTGCCAGCAGGTACCTCCTTGCGGGAGGCACAGATACGCAGTATTTT.

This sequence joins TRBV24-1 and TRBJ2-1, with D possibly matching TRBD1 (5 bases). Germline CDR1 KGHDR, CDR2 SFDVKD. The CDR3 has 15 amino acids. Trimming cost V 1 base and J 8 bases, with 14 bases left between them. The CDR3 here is CATSDFTTVQHEQFF. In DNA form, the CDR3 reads TGTGCCACCAGTGATTTTACGACAGTCCAACATGAGCAGTTCTTC.

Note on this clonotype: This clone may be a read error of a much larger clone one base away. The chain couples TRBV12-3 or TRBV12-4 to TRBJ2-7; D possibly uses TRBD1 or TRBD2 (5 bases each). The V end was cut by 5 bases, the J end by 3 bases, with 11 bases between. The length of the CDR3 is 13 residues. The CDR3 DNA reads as TGTGCCAGCAGTGCCCGGGGCCTCTACGAGCAGTACTTC. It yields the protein CASSARGLYEQYF.

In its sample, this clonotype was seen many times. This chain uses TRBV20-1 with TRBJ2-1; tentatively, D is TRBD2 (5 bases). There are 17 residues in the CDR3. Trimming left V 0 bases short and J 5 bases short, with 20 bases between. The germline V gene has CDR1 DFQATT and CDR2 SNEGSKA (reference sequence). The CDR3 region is CSARDLRAERRNNEQFF. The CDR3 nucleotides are TGCAGTGCTAGAGATTTAAGGGCGGAGCGGAGGAACAATGAGCAGTTCTTC.

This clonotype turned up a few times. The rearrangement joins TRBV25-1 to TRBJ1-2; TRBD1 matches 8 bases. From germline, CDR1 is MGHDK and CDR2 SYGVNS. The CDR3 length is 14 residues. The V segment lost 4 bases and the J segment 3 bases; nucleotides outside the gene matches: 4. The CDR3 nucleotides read TGTGCCAGCAGTGGGGACAGGCCTTACTATGGCTACACCTTC. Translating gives CASSGDRPYYGYTF.

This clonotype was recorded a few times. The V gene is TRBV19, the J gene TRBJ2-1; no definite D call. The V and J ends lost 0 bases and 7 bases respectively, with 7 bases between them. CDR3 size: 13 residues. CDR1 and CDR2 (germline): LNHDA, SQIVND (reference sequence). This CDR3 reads CASSIDLRNEQFF. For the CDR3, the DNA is TGTGCCAGTAGTATAGATCTCCGGAATGAGCAGTTCTTC.

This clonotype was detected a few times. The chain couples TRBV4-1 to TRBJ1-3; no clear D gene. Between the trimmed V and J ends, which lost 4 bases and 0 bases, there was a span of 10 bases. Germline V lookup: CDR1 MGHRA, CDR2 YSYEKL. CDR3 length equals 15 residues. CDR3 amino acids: CASSRGSFSGNTIYF. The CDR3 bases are TGCGCCAGCAGCCGCGGATCATTCTCTGGAAACACCATATATTTT.

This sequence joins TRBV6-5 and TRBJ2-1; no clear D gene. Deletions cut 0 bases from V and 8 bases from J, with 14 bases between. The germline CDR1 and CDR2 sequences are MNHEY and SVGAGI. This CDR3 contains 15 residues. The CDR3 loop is CASSYSWDRTHEQFF. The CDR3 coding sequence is TGTGCCAGCAGTTACTCGTGGGATAGGACCCATGAGCAGTTCTTC.

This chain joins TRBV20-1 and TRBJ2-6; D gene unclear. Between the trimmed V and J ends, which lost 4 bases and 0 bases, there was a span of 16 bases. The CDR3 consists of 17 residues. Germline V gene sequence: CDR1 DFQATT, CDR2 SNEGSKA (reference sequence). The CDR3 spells CSAMGPPDLSGANVLTF. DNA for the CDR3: TGCAGTGCTATGGGTCCTCCGGACCTCTCTGGGGCCAACGTCCTGACTTTC.

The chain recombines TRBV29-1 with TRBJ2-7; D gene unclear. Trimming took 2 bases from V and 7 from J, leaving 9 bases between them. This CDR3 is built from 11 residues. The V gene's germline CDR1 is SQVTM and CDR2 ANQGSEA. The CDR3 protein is CSVEMGNEQYF. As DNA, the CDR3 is TGCAGCGTTGAAATGGGGAATGAGCAGTACTTC.

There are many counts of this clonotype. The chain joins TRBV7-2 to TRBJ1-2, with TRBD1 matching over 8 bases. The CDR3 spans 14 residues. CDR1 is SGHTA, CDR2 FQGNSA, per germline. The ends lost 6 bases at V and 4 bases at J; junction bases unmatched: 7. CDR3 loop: CASSIGQGGYGYTF. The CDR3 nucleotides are TGTGCCAGCAGTATTGGACAGGGAGGCTATGGCTACACCTTC. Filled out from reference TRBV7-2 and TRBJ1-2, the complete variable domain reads GAGVSQSPSNKVTEKGKDVELRCDPISGHTALYWYRQSLGQGLEFLIYFQGNSAPDKSGLPSDRFSAERTGGSVSTLTIQRTQQEDSAVYLCASSIGQGGYGYTFGSGTRLTVV.